This T cell receptor (beta chain) was recorded in a study of CD8+CD57+ T cells in acquired aplastic anemia. Individuals selected for sequencing had exhibited CD8+CD57+ cell expansion on flow cytometry. It was genomic DNA that served as the template for profiling TCR beta VDJ and CDR3. TCRdb reanalysed the reads using MiXCR and keeps one entry per CDR3 protein. The repertoire holds 310,000 or so distinct CDR3 sequences, with under 60% as singletons. From germline, CDR1 is MGHRA and CDR2 YSYEKL. The germline V and J ends were trimmed by 0 bases and 6 bases, with 18 bases remaining between them. The CDR3 consists of 17 residues. This clonotype occurred many times.

This receptor was identified in a human donor with aplastic anemia. The chain employs TRBV4-1 and TRBJ1-5, with D perhaps TRBD1 (5 bases). Sequencing was performed on sorted CD4+, CD8+, or CD8+CD57+ T cells (not recorded which) from PBMCs. The CDR3 sequence: CASSQDLARERGQPQHF. The DNA of the CDR3 is TGCGCCAGCAGCCAAGATTTAGCCAGGGAGAGGGGTCAGCCCCAGCATTTT.